A selection of T cell receptor beta chains follows, all from one sample in a study of cytomegalovirus exposure and HLA in healthy donors. TCRdb's table, derived via immunoSEQ multiplex PCR, lists solely in-frame clones and lacks some. The sample includes 45,000 to 55,000 clones. What was sequenced was PBMCs. Receptor source: a man between 40 and 49 years old in good health and CMV-seropositive. CDR3s include the opening cysteine and the closing phenylalanine or tryptophan. D genes are given only for firm matches.

.	16	TRBJ2-1	TRBV5-1	CASSLILARVDNEQFF	TGCGCCAGCAGCTTGATCCTAGCGAGAGTCGACAATGAGCAGTTCTTC
.	14	TRBJ1-1	TRBV5-1	CASSFAGRDTEAFF	TGCGCCAGCAGCTTCGCCGGGAGGGACACTGAAGCTTTCTTT
TRBD2	16	TRBJ2-3	TRBV6-5	CASSYPLAGVTDTQYF	TGTGCCAGCAGCTACCCACTAGCGGGAGTTACCGATACGCAGTATTTT
.	14	TRBJ2-6	TRBV2	CASSSDSGANVLTF	TGTGCCAGCAGCTCAGACTCTGGGGCCAACGTCCTGACTTTC
TRBD1	16	TRBJ1-1	TRBV4-1	CASSPLDTGVSTEAFF	TGCGCCAGCAGCCCACTCGACACAGGGGTGTCCACTGAAGCTTTCTTT
.	14	TRBJ2-2	TRBV5-1	CASSFLAPTGELFF	TGCGCCAGCAGCTTCTTAGCCCCCACCGGGGAGCTGTTTTTT
.	14	TRBJ2-1	TRBV7-9	CASSLVLENNEQFF	TGTGCCAGCAGCTTGGTACTGGAGAACAATGAGCAGTTCTTC
TRBD1	15	TRBJ2-1	TRBV6-5	CASSSRDRVDNEQFF	TGTGCCAGCAGCTCCCGGGACAGGGTGGACAATGAGCAGTTCTTC
TRBD1	14	TRBJ1-2	TRBV7-9	CASSSGTENYGYTF	TGTGCCAGCAGCTCCGGGACAGAGAACTATGGCTACACCTTC
.	13	TRBJ1-2	TRBV11-2	CASSFSGGYGYTF	TGTGCCAGCAGCTTTTCCGGGGGCTATGGCTACACCTTC
.	13	TRBJ2-7	TRBV27	CATIRQGTYEQYF	TGTGCCACCATCCGGCAGGGGACCTACGAGCAGTACTTC
TRBD2	15	TRBJ2-7	TRBV27	CASSLTAGDRNEQYF	TGTGCCAGCAGTCTTACAGCGGGAGACAGAAACGAGCAGTACTTC
TRBD2	14	TRBJ2-5	TRBV7-8	CASSFSGMSETQYF	TGTGCCAGCAGCTTTAGCGGGATGTCGGAGACCCAGTACTTC
.	14	TRBJ2-1	TRBV30	CALKRDFSYNEQFF	TGTGCCCTTAAACGAGACTTCTCCTACAATGAGCAGTTCTTC
.	13	TRBJ2-7	TRBV11-2	CASSSGHTYEQYF	TGTGCCAGCAGCTCGGGACATACCTACGAGCAGTACTTC
.	15	TRBJ2-7	TRBV11-3	CASSFRVGRGVEQYF	TGTGCCAGCAGCTTCCGGGTGGGCAGGGGGGTCGAGCAGTACTTC
TRBD1	14	TRBJ1-2	TRBV28	CASSFGTEPYRYTF	TGTGCCAGCAGTTTTGGGACAGAACCCTATCGCTACACCTTC
TRBD1	15	TRBJ1-2	TRBV18	CASSPEGQDAYGYTF	TGTGCCAGCTCACCAGAGGGACAGGATGCGTATGGCTACACCTTC
TRBD2	15	TRBJ2-1	TRBV6-4	CASRLSSGGANEQFF	TGTGCCAGCCGGCTATCTAGCGGGGGGGCCAATGAGCAGTTCTTC
TRBD1	15	TRBJ1-2	TRBV7-9	CASSFSDRARDGYTF	TGTGCCAGCAGCTTCTCGGACAGGGCCCGGGATGGCTACACCTTC
.	13	TRBJ1-1	TRBV10-1	CASSTGRVTEAFF	TGCGCCAGCAGTACAGGGCGTGTTACTGAAGCTTTCTTT
.	16	TRBJ2-4	TRBV30	CAWSASLDTAKNIQYF	TGTGCCTGGAGTGCAAGTTTGGACACCGCGAAAAACATTCAGTACTTC
TRBD2	16	TRBJ2-2	TRBV7-9	CASSPRTSGDTGELFF	TGTGCCAGCAGCCCGCGGACTAGCGGGGACACCGGGGAGCTGTTTTTT
TRBD1	16	TRBJ2-1	TRBV9	CASSAPGQGTYNEQFF	TGTGCCAGCAGCGCGCCGGGACAGGGCACTTACAATGAGCAGTTCTTC
.	13	TRBJ1-5	TRBV6-4	CASSEGEGQPQHF	TGTGCCAGCAGTGAAGGGGAGGGTCAGCCCCAGCATTTT
.	13	TRBJ2-7	TRBV19	CASSPGLIYEQYF	TGTGCCAGTAGCCCGGGACTCATCTACGAGCAGTACTTC
.	13	TRBJ2-1	TRBV11-2	CASSLVERSEQFF	TGTGCCAGCAGCTTAGTGGAGAGATCGGAGCAGTTCTTC
.	17	TRBJ2-6	TRBV14	CASSQSWRGQGANVLTF	TGTGCCAGCAGCCAAAGCTGGAGGGGGCAGGGGGCCAACGTCCTGACTTTC
TRBD2	15	TRBJ2-5	TRBV6-1	CASGPTSGGAETQYF	TGTGCCAGCGGCCCCACTAGCGGGGGGGCGGAGACCCAGTACTTC
.	16	TRBJ2-1	TRBV7-8	CASSPNGGSSYNEQFF	TGTGCCAGCAGCCCGAATGGGGGGAGCTCCTACAATGAGCAGTTCTTC
.	13	TRBJ2-5	TRBV5-1	CASSGGVRETQYF	TGCGCCAGCAGCGGAGGGGTACGAGAGACCCAGTACTTC
.	13	TRBJ1-1	TRBV15	CATSRVGDTEAFF	TGTGCCACCAGCAGAGTTGGAGATACTGAAGCTTTCTTT
.	15	TRBJ1-3	TRBV11-2	CASSSSPGNGNTIYF	TGTGCCAGCAGCTCCTCCCCCGGGAATGGAAACACCATATATTTT
TRBD1	14	TRBJ2-7	TRBV9	CASREGQGRSEQYF	TGTGCCAGCAGAGAGGGACAGGGAAGGAGCGAGCAGTACTTC
.	14	TRBJ2-5	TRBV28	CASRRRQFQETQYF	TGTGCCAGCAGACGCCGACAGTTCCAAGAGACCCAGTACTTC
.	14	TRBJ2-1	TRBV7-9	CASSLGGFGNEQFF	TGTGCCAGCAGCTTGGGCGGGTTCGGGAATGAGCAGTTCTTC
.	9	TRBJ2-7	TRBV28	CASSLRQYF	TGTGCCAGCAGTTTGCGGCAGTACTTC
.	14	TRBJ1-4	TRBV29-1	CSVARFVSDEKLFF	TGCAGCGTAGCCCGTTTTGTTTCGGATGAAAAACTGTTTTTT
.	16	TRBJ2-2	TRBV28	CASSLFGVANTGELFF	TGTGCCAGCAGTTTATTCGGGGTGGCGAACACCGGGGAGCTGTTTTTT
.	15	TRBJ1-5	TRBV7-8	CASSFAGNSNQPQHF	TGTGCCAGCAGCTTTGCAGGTAATAGCAATCAGCCCCAGCATTTT
.	13	TRBJ1-1	TRBV7-6	CASSLGRNTEAFF	TGTGCCAGCAGCTTAGGGAGGAACACTGAAGCTTTCTTT
.	13	TRBJ2-7	TRBV10-1	CASSEGTGYEQYF	TGCGCCAGCAGTGAGGGCACGGGGTACGAACAGTACTTC
.	10	TRBJ2-3	TRBV18	CASSRDTQYF	TGTGCCAGCTCCCGAGATACGCAGTATTTT
TRBD1	15	TRBJ1-1	TRBV25-1	CATTPEGGGRTEAFF	TGTGCCACCACCCCGGAAGGGGGCGGTCGGACTGAAGCTTTCTTT
.	13	TRBJ2-1	TRBV7-2	CASSYLQGSEQFF	TGTGCCAGCAGCTACTTACAGGGATCTGAGCAGTTCTTC
.	18	TRBJ2-3	TRBV4-1	CASSQIISLPWQGDTQYF	TGCGCCAGCAGCCAGATTATATCACTGCCCTGGCAGGGAGATACGCAGTATTTT
.	17	TRBJ2-1	TRBV5-6	CASSLGGSADWANEQFF	TGTGCCAGCAGCTTGGGAGGCTCCGCGGACTGGGCAAATGAGCAGTTCTTC
.	16	TRBJ1-6	TRBV5-1	CASSQTAGGYNSPLHF	TGCGCCAGCAGCCAGACGGCAGGCGGGTATAATTCACCCCTCCACTTT
TRBD2	15	TRBJ2-7	TRBV10-3	CAISVRREGMYEQYF	TGTGCCATCAGTGTCAGGCGGGAGGGAATGTACGAGCAGTACTTC
.	13	TRBJ2-5	TRBV18	CASSRTLQETQYF	TGTGCCAGCTCACGGACACTTCAAGAGACCCAGTACTTC
TRBD2	15	TRBJ2-5	TRBV5-1	CASSLVLAGEETRYF	TGCGCCAGCAGCTTGGTGTTAGCGGGAGAAGAGACCCGGTACTTC
.	14	TRBJ2-7	TRBV9	CASSVAGGPYEQYF	TGTGCCAGCAGCGTAGCTGGGGGCCCCTACGAGCAGTACTTC
TRBD1	14	TRBJ1-2	TRBV28	CASRSGTGSWGYTF	TGTGCCAGCAGGTCCGGGACAGGGAGTTGGGGCTACACCTTC
.	14	TRBJ1-2	TRBV6-5	CASSYITGLYGYTF	TGTGCCAGCAGTTATATCACAGGCCTTTATGGCTACACCTTC
TRBD1	11	TRBJ2-5	TRBV20-1	CTGQIEETQYF	TGCACGGGACAGATCGAAGAGACCCAGTACTTC
.	13	TRBJ1-2	TRBV12-5	CASSPGKGYGYTF	TGTGCTTCCTCCCCGGGGAAGGGTTATGGCTACACCTTC
.	15	TRBJ2-1	TRBV30	CAWSSLDSFDNEQFF	TGTGCCTGGAGTAGCCTAGATTCCTTCGACAATGAGCAGTTCTTC
.	14	TRBJ2-3	TRBV6-1	CASSLEGEVDTQYF	TGTGCCAGCAGCCTAGAGGGAGAGGTGGATACGCAGTATTTT
TRBD2	16	TRBJ2-7	TRBV6-5	CASSYSWGGTGYEQYF	TGTGCCAGCAGTTACTCTTGGGGGGGGACGGGCTACGAGCAGTACTTC